This is a list of T cell receptor beta chains from one sample in a study of T-cell reconstitution after alpha-beta-depleted transplantation in children. From the PCR reads, TCRdb called clonotypes with MiXCR, one entry per CDR3 protein. The table records roughly 250,000 distinct CDR3 sequences, roughly 8.2% of them present only once. The material sequenced was PBMCs, mostly from graft donor cells, taken 180 days after TCRalphabeta/CD19-depleted stem cell transplant. The source is a male patient aged 5 to 17 who had a stem cell transplant for acute lymphoblastic leukemia, so the T cells may come from the graft donor. Each CDR3 is given with its conserved first and last residue. D genes are given only for firm matches. Only part of the rows carry a size: once, few, many, or a class if the clone is expanded.

. | TRBJ1-2 | TRBV4-2 | . | CASSPGRGNANYGYTF | TGTGCCAGCAGCCCCGGGAGGGGAAATGCTAACTATGGCTACACCTTC
. | TRBJ1-4 | TRBV28 | . | CASSLGRWGATNEKLFF | TGTGCCAGCAGTTTGGGCAGATGGGGAGCAACTAATGAAAAACTGTTTTTT
many | TRBJ2-5 | TRBV6-1 | TRBD1 | CASSEPRDRGKQETQYF | TGTGCCAGCAGTGAACCGAGGGACAGGGGAAAACAAGAGACCCAGTACTTC
. | TRBJ1-1 | TRBV12-3/TRBV12-4 | . | CASSLQTVTEAFF | TGTGCCAGCAGTTTACAGACGGTCACTGAAGCTTTCTTT
many | TRBJ1-1 | TRBV21-1 | . | CASSKGHTINTEAFF | TGTGCCAGCAGCAAAGGACACACAATAAACACTGAAGCTTTCTTT
few | TRBJ1-2 | TRBV27 | . | CASRNQGYGYTF | TGTGCCAGCAGGAATCAGGGCTATGGCTACACCTTC
many | TRBJ2-7 | TRBV9 | TRBD1 | CASSVGPDRERYEQYF | TGTGCCAGCAGCGTAGGACCGGACAGGGAGAGGTACGAGCAGTACTTC
. | TRBJ2-7 | TRBV29-1 | . | CSVAGRLHPEQYF | TGCAGCGTTGCCGGCAGGCTGCACCCCGAGCAGTACTTC
many | TRBJ2-7 | TRBV11-2 | TRBD2 | CASSFTPSGFYEQYF | TGTGCCAGCAGCTTCACTCCTAGCGGCTTCTACGAGCAGTACTTC
many | TRBJ1-5 | TRBV20-1 | . | CSAQDRSGDSNQPQHF | TGCAGTGCTCAGGACAGATCCGGGGATAGCAATCAGCCCCAGCATTTT
many | TRBJ1-6 | TRBV5-1 | . | CASSPSESYNSPLHF | TGCGCCAGCAGCCCCAGCGAGAGCTATAATTCACCCCTCCACTTT
. | TRBJ2-5 | TRBV7-9 | TRBD2 | CASSLAVAGARGQYF | TGTGCCAGCAGCTTAGCGGTAGCGGGGGCCCGTGGCCAGTACTTC
. | TRBJ2-7 | TRBV29-1 | . | CSVLSVRGEQYF | .
many | TRBJ2-7 | TRBV20-1 | . | CSAPDGPSYEQYF | TGCAGTGCTCCCGATGGCCCCTCCTACGAGCAGTACTTC
many | TRBJ2-1 | TRBV27 | . | CASSLFPRTYNEQFF | TGTGCCAGCAGTCTGTTTCCCCGGACATACAATGAGCAGTTCTTC